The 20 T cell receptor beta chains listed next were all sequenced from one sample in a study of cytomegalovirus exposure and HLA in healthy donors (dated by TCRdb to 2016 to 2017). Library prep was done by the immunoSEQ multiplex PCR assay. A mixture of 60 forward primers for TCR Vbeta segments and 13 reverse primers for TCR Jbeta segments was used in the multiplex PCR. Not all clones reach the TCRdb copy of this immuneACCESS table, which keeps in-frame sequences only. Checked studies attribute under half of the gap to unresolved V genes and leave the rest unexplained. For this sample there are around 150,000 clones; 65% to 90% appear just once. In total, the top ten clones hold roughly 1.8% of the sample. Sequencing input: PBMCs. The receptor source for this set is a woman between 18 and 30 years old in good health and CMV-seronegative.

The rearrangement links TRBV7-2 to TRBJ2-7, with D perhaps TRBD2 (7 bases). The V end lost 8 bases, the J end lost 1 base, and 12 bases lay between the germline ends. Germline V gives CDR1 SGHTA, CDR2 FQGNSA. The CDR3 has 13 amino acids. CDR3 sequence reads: CASGRGSSYEQYF. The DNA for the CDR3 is TGTGCCAGCGGGAGGGGGTCATCCTACGAGCAGTACTTC. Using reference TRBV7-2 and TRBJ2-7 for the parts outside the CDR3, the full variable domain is GAGVSQSPSNKVTEKGKDVELRCDPISGHTALYWYRQSLGQGLEFLIYFQGNSAPDKSGLPSDRFSAERTGGSVSTLTIQRTQQEDSAVYLCASGRGSSYEQYFGPGTRLTVT.

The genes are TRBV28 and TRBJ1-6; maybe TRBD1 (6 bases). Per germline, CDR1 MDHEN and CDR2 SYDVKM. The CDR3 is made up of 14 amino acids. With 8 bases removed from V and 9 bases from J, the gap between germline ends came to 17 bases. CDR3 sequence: CASGLGGARSPLHF. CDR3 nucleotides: TGTGCCAGCGGGCTTGGGGGGGCGCGTTCACCCCTCCACTTT.

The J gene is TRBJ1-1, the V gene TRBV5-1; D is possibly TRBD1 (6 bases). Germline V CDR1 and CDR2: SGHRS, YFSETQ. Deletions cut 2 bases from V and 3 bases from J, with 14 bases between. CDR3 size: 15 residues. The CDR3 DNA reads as TGCGCCAGCAGCTTTCATGGGGGGGCAGACACTGAAGCTTTCTTT. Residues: CASSFHGGADTEAFF. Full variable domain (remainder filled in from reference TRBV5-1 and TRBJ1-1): KAGVTQTPRYLIKTRGQQVTLSCSPISGHRSVSWYQQTPGQGLQFLFEYFSETQRNKGNFPGRFSGRQFSNSRSEMNVSTLELGDSALYLCASSFHGGADTEAFFGQGTRLTVV.

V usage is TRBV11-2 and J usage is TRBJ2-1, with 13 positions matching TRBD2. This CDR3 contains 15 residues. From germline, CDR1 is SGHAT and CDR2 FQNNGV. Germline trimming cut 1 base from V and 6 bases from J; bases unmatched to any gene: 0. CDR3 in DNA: TGTGCCAGCAGCTTAGGACTAGCGGGAGGCAATGAGCAGTTCTTC. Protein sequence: CASSLGLAGGNEQFF.

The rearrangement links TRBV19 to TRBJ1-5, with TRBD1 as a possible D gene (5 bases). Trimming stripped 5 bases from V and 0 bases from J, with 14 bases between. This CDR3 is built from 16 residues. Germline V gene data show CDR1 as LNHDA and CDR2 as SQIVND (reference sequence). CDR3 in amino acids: CASSPLSGHSNQPQHF. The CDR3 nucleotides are TGTGCCAGTAGTCCCTTATCCGGACATAGCAATCAGCCCCAGCATTTT. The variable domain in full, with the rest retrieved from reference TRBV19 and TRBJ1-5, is DGGITQSPKYLFRKEGQNVTLSCEQNLNHDAMYWYRQDPGQGLRLIYYSQIVNDFQKGDIAEGYSVSREKKESFPLTVTSAQKNPTAFYLCASSPLSGHSNQPQHFGDGTRLSIL.

The CDR3 DNA reads as TGTGCCAGCACCGGGGGAACGGACTACGAGCAGTACTTC. Translation: CASTGGTDYEQYF. J is TRBJ2-7 and V is TRBV2, with D possibly being TRBD2 (6 bases). The CDR3 is 13 amino acids. V lost 7 bases to trimming and J lost 3 bases, with 13 bases between them. Germline-derived CDR1 and CDR2 are SNHLY and FYNNEI.

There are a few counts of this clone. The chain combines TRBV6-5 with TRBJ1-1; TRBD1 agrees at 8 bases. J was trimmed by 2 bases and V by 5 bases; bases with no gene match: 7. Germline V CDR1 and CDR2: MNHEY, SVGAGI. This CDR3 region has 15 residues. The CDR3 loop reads CASSPTGEDNTEAFF. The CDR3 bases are TGTGCCAGCAGTCCGACAGGGGAGGATAACACTGAAGCTTTCTTT.

CDR3 amino acids: CASSPGYRLGETQYF. The CDR3 nucleotides are TGCGCCAGCAGCCCCGGGTACAGGTTGGGGGAGACCCAGTACTTC. The genes are TRBV5-1 and TRBJ2-5; TRBD1 is a possible D gene (5 bases). Germline CDR1 and CDR2: SGHRS and YFSETQ. The ends were cut back, 4 bases at V and 5 bases at J, with 18 bases in the middle. This CDR3 comprises 15 residues.

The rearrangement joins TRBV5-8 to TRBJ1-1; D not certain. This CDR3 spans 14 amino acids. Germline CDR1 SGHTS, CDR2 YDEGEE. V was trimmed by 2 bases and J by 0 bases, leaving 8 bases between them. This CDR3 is CASSFGQLNTEAFF. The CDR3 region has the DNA TGTGCCAGCAGCTTTGGGCAGCTGAACACTGAAGCTTTCTTT. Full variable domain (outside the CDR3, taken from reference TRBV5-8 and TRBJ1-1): EAGVTQSPTHLIKTRGQQATLRCSPISGHTSVYWYQQALGLGLQFLLWYDEGEERNRGNFPPRFSGRQFPNYSSELNVNALELEDSALYLCASSFGQLNTEAFFGQGTRLTVV.

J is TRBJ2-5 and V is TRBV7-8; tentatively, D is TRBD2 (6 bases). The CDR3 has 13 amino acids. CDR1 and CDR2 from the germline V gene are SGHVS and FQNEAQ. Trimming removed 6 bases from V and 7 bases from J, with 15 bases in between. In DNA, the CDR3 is TGTGCCAGCAGGGCCCGTGGGACTGGGACCCAGTACTTC. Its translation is CASRARGTGTQYF. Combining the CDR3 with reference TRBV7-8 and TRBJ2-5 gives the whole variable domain GAGVSQSPRYKVAKRGQDVALRCDPISGHVSLFWYQQALGQGPEFLTYFQNEAQLDKSGLPSDRFFAERPEGSVSTLKIQRTQQEDSAVYLCASRARGTGTQYFGPGTRLLVL.

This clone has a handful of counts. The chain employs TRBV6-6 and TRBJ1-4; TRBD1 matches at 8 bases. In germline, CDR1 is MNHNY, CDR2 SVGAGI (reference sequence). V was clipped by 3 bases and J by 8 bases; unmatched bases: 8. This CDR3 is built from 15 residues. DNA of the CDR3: TGTGCCAGCAGTTATGACAGGGGAATTAGGGAAAAACTGTTTTTT. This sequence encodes CASSYDRGIREKLFF.

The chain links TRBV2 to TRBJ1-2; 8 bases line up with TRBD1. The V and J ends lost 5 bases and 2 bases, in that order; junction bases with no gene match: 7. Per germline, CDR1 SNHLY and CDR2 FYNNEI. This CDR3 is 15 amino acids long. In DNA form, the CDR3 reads TGTGCCAGCAGTATCGACAGGGGACTAAACTATGGCTACACCTTC. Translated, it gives CASSIDRGLNYGYTF. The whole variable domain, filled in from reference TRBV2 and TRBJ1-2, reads EPEVTQTPSHQVTQMGQEVILRCVPISNHLYFYWYRQILGQKVEFLVSFYNNEISEKSEIFDDQFSVERPDGSNFTLKIRSTKLEDSAMYFCASSIDRGLNYGYTFGSGTRLTVV.

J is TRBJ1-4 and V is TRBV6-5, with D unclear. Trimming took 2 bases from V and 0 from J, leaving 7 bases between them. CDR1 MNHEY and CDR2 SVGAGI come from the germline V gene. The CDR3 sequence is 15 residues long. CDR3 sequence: CASSYGEATNEKLFF. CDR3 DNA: TGTGCCAGCAGTTACGGAGAGGCAACTAATGAAAAACTGTTTTTT.

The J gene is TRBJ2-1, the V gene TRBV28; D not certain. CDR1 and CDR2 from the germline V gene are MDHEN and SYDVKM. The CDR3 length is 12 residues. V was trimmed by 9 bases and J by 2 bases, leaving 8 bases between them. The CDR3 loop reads CASSSPYNEQFF. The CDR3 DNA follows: TGTGCCAGTTCCTCCCCCTACAATGAGCAGTTCTTC. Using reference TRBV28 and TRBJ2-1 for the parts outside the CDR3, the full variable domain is DVKVTQSSRYLVKRTGEKVFLECVQDMDHENMFWYRQDPGLGLRLIYFSYDVKMKEKGDIPEGYSVSREKKERFSLILESASTNQTSMYLCASSSPYNEQFFGPGTRLTVL.

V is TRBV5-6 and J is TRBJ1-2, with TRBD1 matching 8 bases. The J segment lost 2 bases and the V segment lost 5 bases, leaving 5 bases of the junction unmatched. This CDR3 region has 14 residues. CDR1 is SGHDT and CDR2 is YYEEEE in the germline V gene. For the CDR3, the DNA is TGTGCCAGCAGTCCGGACAGGGTCAACTATGGCTACACCTTC. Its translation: CASSPDRVNYGYTF.

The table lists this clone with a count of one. The CDR3 reads CASTTLAGGPNEQFF. The CDR3 nucleotides are TGTGCCAGCACCACACTAGCGGGGGGGCCCAATGAGCAGTTCTTC. This chain joins TRBV27 and TRBJ2-1, with 13 bases that match TRBD2. Germline V gives CDR1 MNHEY, CDR2 SMNVEV (reference sequence). V trimming: 7 bases; J trimming: 6 bases; junction bases outside the gene matches: 6. CDR3 size: 15 residues.

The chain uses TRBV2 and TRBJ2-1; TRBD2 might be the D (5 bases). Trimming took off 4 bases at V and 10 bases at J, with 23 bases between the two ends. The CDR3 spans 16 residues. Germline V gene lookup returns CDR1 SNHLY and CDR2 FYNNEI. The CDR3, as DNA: TGTGCCAGCAGTGCGGGAAGACGGACTCCGGCCCGAGAGCAGTTCTTC. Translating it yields CASSAGRRTPAREQFF.

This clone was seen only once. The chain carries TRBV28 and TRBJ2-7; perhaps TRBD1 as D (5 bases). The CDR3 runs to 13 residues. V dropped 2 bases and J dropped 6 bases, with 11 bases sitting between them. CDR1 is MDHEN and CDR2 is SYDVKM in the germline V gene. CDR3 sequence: CASSLQGSGEQYF. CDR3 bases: TGTGCCAGCAGTTTACAGGGATCGGGCGAGCAGTACTTC. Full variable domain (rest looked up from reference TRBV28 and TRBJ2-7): DVKVTQSSRYLVKRTGEKVFLECVQDMDHENMFWYRQDPGLGLRLIYFSYDVKMKEKGDIPEGYSVSREKKERFSLILESASTNQTSMYLCASSLQGSGEQYFGPGTRLTVT.

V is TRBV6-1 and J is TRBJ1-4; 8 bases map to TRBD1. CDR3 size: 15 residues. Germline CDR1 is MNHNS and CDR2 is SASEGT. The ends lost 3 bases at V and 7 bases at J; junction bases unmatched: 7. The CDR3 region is CASSDKAGGSEKLFF. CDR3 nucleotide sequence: TGTGCCAGCAGTGATAAGGCAGGGGGCAGTGAAAAACTGTTTTTT.

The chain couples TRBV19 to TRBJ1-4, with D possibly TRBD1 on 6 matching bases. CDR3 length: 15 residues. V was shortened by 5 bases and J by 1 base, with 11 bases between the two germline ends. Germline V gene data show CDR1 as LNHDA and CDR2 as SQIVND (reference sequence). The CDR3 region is CASSFRQETNEKLFF. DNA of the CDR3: TGTGCCAGTAGTTTCCGACAGGAAACTAATGAAAAACTGTTTTTT.